This T cell receptor beta chain emerged from a study of blood T cell repertoires in COVID-19. In the study overall: Sites across the United States, Italy and Spain contributed samples from acute and convalescent COVID-19. PBMCs, B-cell-depleted T cells, or T cells provided the cDNA or gDNA that made up the material.

CDR1 is MNHEY, CDR2 SMNVEV, per germline (reference sequence). V trimming: 2 bases; J trimming: 0 bases; junction bases outside the gene matches: 9. There are 19 residues in the CDR3. Enrolment of Seattle patients took place during active infection, and they were followed longitudinally. Original handling: Reference gene primer amplification in the assay estimated nucleated cell counts. This table comes from immunoSEQ multiplex PCR, and its TCRdb copy is limited to in-frame clones, with some not included. V and J calls and clone size are copied from that table; D and trimming were computed from the DNA. Here the sample spans 130,000 to 150,000 clones, 70% to 80% being singletons.

The V gene is TRBV27, the J gene TRBJ1-6; 8 positions match TRBD1. Sequencing used peripheral blood. The clonotype was recovered from a woman aged 65 to 85 with COVID-19, enrolled during active disease. In nucleotides, the CDR3 is TGTGCCAGCAGTTTAGAATCAGGACAGGGTGGCTCCTATAATTCACCCCTCCACTTT. It codes for CASSLESGQGGSYNSPLHF.